This passage covers 5 T cell receptor beta chains from one sample sequenced in a study of cytomegalovirus exposure and HLA in healthy donors. Assay: immunoSEQ multiplex PCR; the TCRdb copy retains only in-frame clones and omits some. The sample records about 82,000 clones, approximately 93% being singletons. The sequencing sample was made of PBMCs. Receptors originate from a young man in good health and CMV-seronegative.

The chain uses TRBV11-2 and TRBJ1-2, with D perhaps matching TRBD1 (5 bases). CDR3 length: 14 residues. Per germline, CDR1 SGHAT and CDR2 FQNNGV. V was cut by 2 bases and J by 8 bases, with 15 bases left in between. CDR3 nucleotides: TGTGCCAGCAGCTTACGTACGGGGGAGGGAGGCTACACCTTC. This gives the protein CASSLRTGEGGYTF.

This CDR3 reads CASSRGQASGANVLTF. Here the CDR3 DNA reads TGCGCCAGCAGCCGGGGACAGGCCTCTGGGGCCAACGTCCTGACTTTC. V gene TRBV5-1 combines with J gene TRBJ2-6, with 8 bases aligning to TRBD1. The CDR3 has 16 amino acids. Per germline, CDR1 SGHRS and CDR2 YFSETQ. V shed 4 bases, J shed 0 bases, and the junction held 3 bases outside the gene matches.

The V and J genes are TRBV9 and TRBJ2-1, with TRBD1 identical over 9 bases. The germline CDR1 and CDR2 sequences are SGDLS and YYNGEE. This CDR3 has 17 amino acids. V lost 2 bases to trimming and J lost 6 bases; unmatched junction nucleotides: 12. The CDR3 region is CASSVRHSGGQGNEQFF. The CDR3 DNA sequence: TGTGCCAGCAGCGTTCGTCACTCGGGGGGACAGGGCAATGAGCAGTTCTTC. The whole variable domain, remainder taken from reference TRBV9 and TRBJ2-1, is DSGVTQTPKHLITATGQRVTLRCSPRSGDLSVYWYQQSLDQGLQFLIQYYNGEERAKGNILERFSAQQFPDLHSELNLSSLELGDSALYFCASSVRHSGGQGNEQFFGPGTRLTVL.

This rearrangement joins TRBV27 to TRBJ1-1, with D unclear. Trimming took 0 bases from V and 5 from J, leaving 10 bases between them. The length of the CDR3 is 14 residues. Germline V gives CDR1 MNHEY, CDR2 SMNVEV (reference sequence). The CDR3 here is CASSLSVRDTEAFF. The CDR3 region has the DNA TGTGCCAGCAGTTTATCGGTGAGAGATACTGAAGCTTTCTTT.

The chain combines TRBV4-3 with TRBJ2-6, with 10 bases that match TRBD2. CDR1 LGHNA and CDR2 YSLEER come from the germline V gene. Trimming cost V 4 bases and J 3 bases; bases outside gene matches: 12. The CDR3 runs 19 residues. The DNA for the CDR3 is TGCGCCAGCAGCCTCCTAGCGGGAGTCACGGCTAGTGGGGCCAACGTCCTGACTTTC. Protein: CASSLLAGVTASGANVLTF.